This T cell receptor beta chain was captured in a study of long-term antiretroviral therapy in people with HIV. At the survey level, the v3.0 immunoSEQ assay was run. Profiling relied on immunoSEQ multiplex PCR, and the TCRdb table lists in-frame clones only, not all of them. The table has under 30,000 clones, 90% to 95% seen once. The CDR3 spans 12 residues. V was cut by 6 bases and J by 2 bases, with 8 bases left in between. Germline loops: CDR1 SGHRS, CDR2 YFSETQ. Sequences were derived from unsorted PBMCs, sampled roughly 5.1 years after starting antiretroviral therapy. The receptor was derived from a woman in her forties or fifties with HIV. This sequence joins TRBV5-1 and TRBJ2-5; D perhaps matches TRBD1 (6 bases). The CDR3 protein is CASTRGQETQYF. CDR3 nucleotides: TGCGCCAGCACCAGGGGACAAGAGACCCAGTACTTC.